The 9 T cell receptor beta chains listed next were all sequenced from one sample in a study of T-cell reconstitution after alpha-beta-depleted transplantation in children. It was with unique molecular identifiers that the TCRbeta library was prepared. TCRdb fed the PCR reads into MiXCR, producing one record per CDR3 protein. Altogether about 60,000 distinct CDR3 sequences are present, about 40% being singletons, with the ten largest covering 95% to 98%. Sequences were derived from PBMCs, mostly from graft donor cells, sampled 360 days after TCRalphabeta/CD19-depleted stem cell transplant. All receptors come from a male patient aged 10 to 17 who had a stem cell transplant for acute lymphoblastic leukemia, so the T cells may come from the graft donor.

The chain couples TRBV12-3 or TRBV12-4 to TRBJ2-1, with D possibly TRBD1 on 5 matching bases. This CDR3 spans 13 amino acids. V shed 3 bases and J shed 7 bases, with 10 bases lying between them. This chain's CDR3 is CASSLGLFNEQFF. Written as DNA, the CDR3 is TGTGCCAGCAGTTTGGGGCTTTTTAATGAGCAGTTCTTC.

V and J are TRBV7-2 and TRBJ2-3, with 8 bases fitting TRBD1. The CDR3 has 14 amino acids. The ends lost 7 bases at V and 4 bases at J; junction bases unmatched: 7. Germline V CDR1 and CDR2: SGHTA, FQGNSA. In nucleotides, the CDR3 is TGTGCCAGCAAAGGACAGGGCCTTTCAGATACGCAGTATTTT. Translating gives CASKGQGLSDTQYF.

The rearrangement joins TRBV6-5 to TRBJ1-1, with D perhaps TRBD1 (5 bases). Trimming removed 2 bases at V and 2 bases at J, with 12 bases between. Per the germline V gene, CDR1 is MNHEY and CDR2 is SVGAGI. The CDR3 loop spans 15 amino acids. CDR3 sequence: CASSYEGRGNTEAFF. CDR3 DNA sequence: TGTGCCAGCAGTTACGAGGGAAGGGGTAACACTGAAGCTTTCTTT.

This clonotype has only one observation. The chain has TRBV29-1 and TRBJ2-1; a weak D match, TRBD2 (5 bases). The V gene's germline CDR1 is SQVTM and CDR2 ANQGSEA. V gave up 6 bases and J gave up 7 bases, with 13 bases separating them. This CDR3 comprises 12 residues. The CDR3 DNA sequence: TGCAGCGTGTGGTGGACTCTAAATGAGCAGTTCTTC. Amino acid sequence: CSVWWTLNEQFF.

This clonotype was observed at least ten times. V usage is TRBV29-1 and J usage is TRBJ2-2; tentative D call: TRBD1 (6 bases). The germline V gene encodes CDR1 SQVTM and CDR2 ANQGSEA. V lost 2 bases to trimming and J lost 4 bases, with 8 bases between them. This CDR3 region has 13 residues. Here the CDR3 reads CSVEQGTTGELFF. DNA for the CDR3: TGCAGCGTTGAACAGGGGACCACCGGGGAGCTGTTTTTT.

V gene TRBV7-3 combines with J gene TRBJ2-1, with TRBD2 matching over 9 bases. CDR3 length equals 17 residues. CDR1 and CDR2 (germline): SGHTA, FQGTGA. V lost 5 bases and J lost 1; bases outside the gene matches: 9. The CDR3 DNA reads TGTGCCAGCAGCCCCATGGGGAGCGGGGGGTCCTACAATGAGCAGTTCTTC. It yields the protein CASSPMGSGGSYNEQFF.

The chain recombines TRBV29-1 with TRBJ2-1; D perhaps matches TRBD2 (7 bases). V shed 2 bases and J shed 1 base, with 9 bases lying between them. CDR1 and CDR2 (germline): SQVTM, ANQGSEA. The CDR3 has 14 amino acids. This CDR3 reads CSVERGGSYNEQFF. CDR3 in DNA: TGCAGCGTTGAAAGGGGGGGGTCCTACAATGAGCAGTTCTTC.

V and J are TRBV29-1 and TRBJ2-5, with 8 bases that match TRBD1. The junction had 5 bases not matched to a gene; V was cut back by 0 bases and J by 5 bases. CDR3 length: 14 residues. Germline V gene data show CDR1 as SQVTM and CDR2 as ANQGSEA. For the CDR3, the DNA is TGCAGCGTTGAAGATCGGACAGGGAGGGAGACCCAGTACTTC. Translated, it gives CSVEDRTGRETQYF.

This chain uses TRBV4-1 with TRBJ2-7, with 10 positions matching TRBD1. The germline V gene encodes CDR1 MGHRA and CDR2 YSYEKL. This CDR3 contains 14 residues. The trim removed 1 base at V and 3 bases at J, leaving 0 bases unmatched. Here the CDR3 DNA reads TGCGCCAGCAGCCAAGGGGACAGGGGCTACGAGCAGTACTTC. It is translated as CASSQGDRGYEQYF.